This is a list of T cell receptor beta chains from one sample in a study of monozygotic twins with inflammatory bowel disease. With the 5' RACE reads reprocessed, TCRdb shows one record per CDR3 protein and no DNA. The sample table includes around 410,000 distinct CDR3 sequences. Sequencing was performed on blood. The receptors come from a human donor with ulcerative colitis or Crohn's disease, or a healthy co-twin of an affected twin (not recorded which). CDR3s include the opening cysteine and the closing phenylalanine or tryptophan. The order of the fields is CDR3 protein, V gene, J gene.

CDR3 protein: CASKRRPSTDTQYF
V gene: TRBV6-1
J gene: TRBJ2-3

CDR3 protein: CASSYSGPQPGGIQYF
V gene: TRBV6-2/TRBV6-3
J gene: TRBJ2-4

CDR3 protein: CASGRGFGTDTQYF
V gene: TRBV6-1
J gene: TRBJ2-3

CDR3 protein: CASSPPTGGNYNEQFF
V gene: TRBV18
J gene: TRBJ2-1

CDR3 protein: CASSLTLNQPQHF
V gene: TRBV3-1
J gene: TRBJ1-5

CDR3 protein: CSVAAGTYNEQFF
V gene: TRBV29-1
J gene: TRBJ2-1

CDR3 protein: CASRTSPGGNTIYF
V gene: TRBV12-3/TRBV12-4
J gene: TRBJ1-3

CDR3 protein: CASSRLGGTTDTQYF
V gene: TRBV7-2
J gene: TRBJ2-3

CDR3 protein: CASSSVGDLSYNEQFF
V gene: TRBV5-1
J gene: TRBJ2-1

CDR3 protein: CAISPGQGFYEQFF
V gene: TRBV6-1
J gene: TRBJ2-1

CDR3 protein: CASSSQINSGSSYNEQFF
V gene: TRBV6-5
J gene: TRBJ2-1

CDR3 protein: CASSPLGARGIYEQYF
V gene: TRBV7-9
J gene: TRBJ2-7

CDR3 protein: CASSPSQLLGANVLTF
V gene: TRBV18
J gene: TRBJ2-6

CDR3 protein: CASSPGPAHEQYF
V gene: TRBV3-1
J gene: TRBJ2-7

CDR3 protein: CASSQEYYEQYF
V gene: TRBV3-1
J gene: TRBJ2-7

CDR3 protein: CASSPRLAGAFTDTQYF
V gene: TRBV18
J gene: TRBJ2-3

CDR3 protein: CASSLGAGLVTGELFF
V gene: TRBV5-4
J gene: TRBJ2-2

CDR3 protein: CASSSRQGTSPTYEQYF
V gene: TRBV7-2
J gene: TRBJ2-7

CDR3 protein: CASSMVAVGEQYF
V gene: TRBV18
J gene: TRBJ2-7

CDR3 protein: CASSLTIAGDHTDTQYF
V gene: TRBV11-2
J gene: TRBJ2-3

CDR3 protein: CASSLANSYNEQFF
V gene: TRBV7-2
J gene: TRBJ2-1

CDR3 protein: CSASSRDKWAGELFF
V gene: TRBV20-1
J gene: TRBJ2-2

CDR3 protein: CGSSARTGLNTEAFF
V gene: TRBV7-9
J gene: TRBJ1-1

CDR3 protein: CASSFLGQNSYEQYF
V gene: TRBV5-1
J gene: TRBJ2-7

CDR3 protein: CASSYSKGDEQFF
V gene: TRBV6-6
J gene: TRBJ2-1

CDR3 protein: CASSLAWGGMETQYF
V gene: TRBV7-2
J gene: TRBJ2-5

CDR3 protein: CASSLPRPRRPQHF
V gene: TRBV27
J gene: TRBJ1-5

CDR3 protein: CASSQGESLVYEQYF
V gene: TRBV4-1
J gene: TRBJ2-7

CDR3 protein: CASSSVGGVNTEAFF
V gene: TRBV5-1
J gene: TRBJ1-1

CDR3 protein: CASSWTETQYF
V gene: TRBV7-9
J gene: TRBJ2-5

CDR3 protein: CASGGAGVGTQYF
V gene: TRBV27
J gene: TRBJ2-3

CDR3 protein: CASSTWTANQPQHF
V gene: TRBV18
J gene: TRBJ1-5

CDR3 protein: CASSQRVLTEAFF
V gene: TRBV12-3/TRBV12-4
J gene: TRBJ1-1

CDR3 protein: CSAYRTSGRVGTDTQYF
V gene: TRBV20-1
J gene: TRBJ2-3

CDR3 protein: CASSDLAGGESGEFF
V gene: TRBV5-1
J gene: TRBJ2-1

CDR3 protein: CASSPLPGQGKQETQYF
V gene: TRBV18
J gene: TRBJ2-5

CDR3 protein: CASSLGSGRGNQPQHF
V gene: TRBV7-2
J gene: TRBJ1-5

CDR3 protein: CATGSVWGEQFF
V gene: TRBV15
J gene: TRBJ2-1

CDR3 protein: CASSSPPSGTVLETQYF
V gene: TRBV11-2
J gene: TRBJ2-5

CDR3 protein: CASAKLAGVYEQYF
V gene: TRBV5-1
J gene: TRBJ2-7

CDR3 protein: CASSLLSGTYNEQFF
V gene: TRBV7-3
J gene: TRBJ2-1

CDR3 protein: CASSSTGTGIRRGNQETQYF
V gene: TRBV18
J gene: TRBJ2-5

CDR3 protein: CASTSSLQPQHF
V gene: TRBV12-3/TRBV12-4
J gene: TRBJ1-5

CDR3 protein: CAIGTRDRDEQFF
V gene: TRBV10-3
J gene: TRBJ2-1

CDR3 protein: CSARDLSAGRETQYF
V gene: TRBV20-1
J gene: TRBJ2-5